Shown below are 29 T cell receptor beta chains from a single sample sequenced in a study of identical twins. TCRdb reprocessed the 5' RACE reads with MiXCR, giving one entry per CDR3 protein. The sample has 400,000 to 600,000 distinct CDR3 sequences; more than 20% are singletons. These same data were also listed under a study on yellow fever vaccine responses in identical twins.

Sequencing was carried out using CD4+ T cells sorted from blood. The receptor source for this set is a woman between 18 and 29 years old in good health.

This clonotype was counted a few times. CDR3 nucleotides: TGCGCCAGCAGCTTGGCCAGGGGGGAAGAGACCCAGTACTTC. This encodes CASSLARGEETQYF. The chain carries TRBV5-1 and TRBJ2-5; TRBD1 might be the D (7 bases). The CDR3 spans 14 residues. V gave up 0 bases and J gave up 3 bases, with 9 bases separating them. CDR1 is SGHRS and CDR2 is YFSETQ in the germline V gene. The full variable domain, with the rest looked up from reference TRBV5-1 and TRBJ2-5, is KAGVTQTPRYLIKTRGQQVTLSCSPISGHRSVSWYQQTPGQGLQFLFEYFSETQRNKGNFPGRFSGRQFSNSRSEMNVSTLELGDSALYLCASSLARGEETQYFGPGTRLLVL.

This clonotype was seen only a few times. The chain employs TRBV20-1 and TRBJ2-2; 8 bases align to TRBD2. Trimming removed 0 bases from V and 4 bases from J; junction bases left unmatched: 4. The CDR3 extends over 15 amino acids. The germline CDR1 and CDR2 sequences are DFQATT and SNEGSKA (reference sequence). DNA for the CDR3: TGCAGTGCTAGAGATGGCGGGAGGAGCACCGGGGAGCTGTTTTTT. It codes for CSARDGGRSTGELFF.

This clonotype was recorded a few times. V gene TRBV5-1 combines with J gene TRBJ1-1; perhaps TRBD1 as D (6 bases). The V and J ends lost 6 bases and 7 bases respectively, with 19 bases between them. This CDR3 has 14 amino acids. Germline lookup yields CDR1 SGHRS and CDR2 YFSETQ. In DNA form, the CDR3 reads TGCGCCAGCAACCGAGGGGGGCAGGGACGTGAAGCTTTCTTT. Translating it yields CASNRGGQGREAFF.

The chain is built from TRBV24-1 and TRBJ2-3; D may match TRBD1 or TRBD2 (5 bases each). V was shortened by 9 bases and J by 4 bases, with 13 bases between the two germline ends. Germline V gives CDR1 KGHDR, CDR2 SFDVKD. The CDR3 spans 13 residues. The CDR3 DNA reads TGTGCCACCCGAGGGGACGTGGCAGATACGCAGTATTTT. The encoded protein is CATRGDVADTQYF.

V and J are TRBV3-1 and TRBJ2-3; D gene unclear. The DNA matches TRBJ1-5 better at its end, which makes the J call doubtful. The CDR3 spans 11 residues. Germline CDR1 is LGHDT and CDR2 is YNNKEL (reference sequence). CDR3 in DNA: TGTGCCAGCAGCCGATTTGGTACGCAGCATTTT. Translating gives CASSRFGTQHF.

This rearrangement joins TRBV5-1 to TRBJ2-7; 8 bases line up with TRBD1. Germline V gene sequence: CDR1 SGHRS, CDR2 YFSETQ. The CDR3 extends over 16 amino acids. The trim removed 3 bases at V and 1 base at J, leaving 9 bases unmatched. CDR3 nucleotides: TGCGCCAGCAGCTACGGCCCCGGGACAGGATCCTACGAGCAGTACGTC. Its protein is CASSYGPGTGSYEQYV.

This clonotype appeared many times. The gene calls are TRBV9 and TRBJ2-3; D remains ambiguous. Trimming took off 4 bases at V and 2 bases at J, with 2 bases between the two ends. CDR3 length equals 11 residues. Germline V CDR1 and CDR2: SGDLS, YYNGEE. Here the CDR3 reads CASSITDTQYF. The CDR3 DNA sequence: TGTGCCAGCAGCATCACAGATACGCAGTATTTT.

The V gene is TRBV9, the J gene TRBJ2-2; 8 nucleotides align to TRBD2. CDR1 is SGDLS, CDR2 YYNGEE, per germline. V shed 4 bases, J shed 4 bases, and the junction held 12 bases outside the gene matches. This CDR3 has 17 amino acids. The CDR3 spells CASSSMTGRARTGELFF. CDR3 nucleotides: TGTGCCAGCAGCTCCATGACCGGGAGGGCCCGCACCGGGGAGCTGTTTTTT.

This chain links TRBV5-1 with TRBJ2-2; D could derive from TRBD1 or TRBD2 (5 bases each). V lost 5 bases and J 0 bases, leaving 14 bases between the germline ends. Germline assignment: CDR1 SGHRS and CDR2 YFSETQ. The CDR3 loop spans 16 amino acids. CDR3 region: CASRGSGPSNTGELFF. Here the CDR3 DNA reads TGCGCCAGCAGGGGCTCGGGACCCTCGAACACCGGGGAGCTGTTTTTT. The variable domain in full, completed from reference TRBV5-1 and TRBJ2-2, reads KAGVTQTPRYLIKTRGQQVTLSCSPISGHRSVSWYQQTPGQGLQFLFEYFSETQRNKGNFPGRFSGRQFSNSRSEMNVSTLELGDSALYLCASRGSGPSNTGELFFGEGSRLTVL.

V usage is TRBV2 and J usage is TRBJ2-1; 7 nucleotides agree with TRBD2. Per germline, CDR1 SNHLY and CDR2 FYNNEI. There are 13 residues in the CDR3. V lost 9 bases and J lost 6; bases outside the gene matches: 8. CDR3 sequence (DNA): TGTGCCAGTAAGCGGGAATATTCCAATGAGCAGTTCTTC. Amino acid sequence: CASKREYSNEQFF.

Only a few counts were recorded for this clonotype. The chain couples TRBV5-1 to TRBJ2-2; TRBD1 matches 8 bases. Germline CDR1 is SGHRS and CDR2 is YFSETQ. Trimming cost V 1 base and J 5 bases; bases outside gene matches: 1. The CDR3 sequence is 14 residues long. CDR3 in amino acids: CASSLWTGTGELFF. The DNA for the CDR3 is TGCGCCAGCAGCTTGTGGACAGGGACCGGGGAGCTGTTTTTT.

This clonotype was seen a handful of times. The rearrangement joins TRBV9 to TRBJ2-3; D remains ambiguous. V was cut by 3 bases and J by 2 bases, with 4 bases left in between. This CDR3 spans 12 amino acids. Germline CDR1 is SGDLS and CDR2 is YYNGEE. CDR3 residues: CASSADTDTQYF. The CDR3 DNA reads TGTGCCAGCAGCGCGGACACAGATACGCAGTATTTT.

The gene calls are TRBV29-1 and TRBJ1-1; no definite D call. Germline V gives CDR1 SQVTM, CDR2 ANQGSEA. This CDR3 region has 15 residues. Deletions cut 5 bases from V and 4 bases from J, with 20 bases between. The CDR3: CSVLGYLGGSTEAFF. Written as DNA, the CDR3 is TGCAGCGTTTTAGGTTACCTCGGTGGAAGCACTGAAGCTTTCTTT.

In this sample, this clonotype turned up many times. The chain joins TRBV12-3 or TRBV12-4 to TRBJ1-5; no firm D call. CDR3 length: 13 amino acids. With 3 bases removed from V and 9 bases from J, the gap between germline ends came to 12 bases. The CDR3 sequence is CASSFGQARPQHF. The CDR3 bases are TGTGCCAGCAGTTTTGGGCAGGCTCGGCCCCAGCATTTT.

This chain links TRBV24-1 with TRBJ2-1; the match to TRBD2 covers 9 bases. The CDR3 totals 13 residues. The V gene's germline CDR1 is KGHDR and CDR2 SFDVKD. V lost 1 base and J lost 10; bases outside the gene matches: 1. The DNA of the CDR3 is TGTGCCACCAGTGATTTAGCGGGAGGAGAGCAGTTCTTC. This codes for CATSDLAGGEQFF.

The chain joins TRBV15 to TRBJ1-2; tentatively, D is TRBD1 (6 bases). The CDR3 runs to 15 residues. CDR1 LNHNV and CDR2 YYDKDF come from the germline V gene (reference sequence). Trimming shortened V by 0 bases and J by 8 bases, and 16 bases separated the two germline ends. CDR3 amino acids: CATSREGPTGGGYTF. The CDR3 DNA follows: TGTGCCACCAGCAGAGAGGGGCCTACGGGGGGCGGCTACACCTTC.

The chain recombines TRBV2 with TRBJ1-5; TRBD1 might be the D (5 bases). Trimming shortened V by 5 bases and J by 7 bases, and 15 bases separated the two germline ends. CDR3 length: 14 amino acids. The germline CDR1 and CDR2 sequences are SNHLY and FYNNEI. The CDR3 is CASSQVRDPQPQHF. The CDR3 bases are TGTGCCAGCAGTCAAGTCCGGGACCCCCAGCCCCAGCATTTT.

The gene calls are TRBV7-9 and TRBJ1-2, with 7 bases fitting TRBD1. Per the germline V gene, CDR1 is SEHNR and CDR2 is FQNEAQ (reference sequence). V trimming: 4 bases; J trimming: 4 bases; junction bases outside the gene matches: 3. The CDR3 sequence is 13 residues long. CDR3 DNA sequence: TGTGCCAGCAGCTCGACAGGGCTCTATGGCTACACCTTC. This gives the protein CASSSTGLYGYTF. The whole variable domain, filled in from reference TRBV7-9 and TRBJ1-2, reads DTGVSQNPRHKITKRGQNVTFRCDPISEHNRLYWYRQTLGQGPEFLTYFQNEAQLEKSRLLSDRFSAERPKGSFSTLEIQRTEQGDSAMYLCASSSTGLYGYTFGSGTRLTVV.

This clonotype was counted a few times. The chain combines TRBV12-3 or TRBV12-4 with TRBJ2-3; 7 bases match TRBD2. CDR3 length: 15 amino acids. Trimming removed 1 base from V and 3 bases from J; junction bases left unmatched: 4. Written as DNA, the CDR3 is TGTGCCAGCAGTTTAGGGACTAGACTGACAGATACGCAGTATTTT. This codes for CASSLGTRLTDTQYF.

This chain joins TRBV11-3 and TRBJ2-2; 7 nucleotides agree with TRBD1. V shed 6 bases, J shed 0 bases, and the junction held 4 bases outside the gene matches. This CDR3 contains 15 residues. Germline V lookup: CDR1 SGHNT, CDR2 YENEEA. The CDR3 bases are TGTGCCAGCAGATTGGACAGGACGAACACCGGGGAGCTGTTTTTT. Protein: CASRLDRTNTGELFF.

This clonotype was observed a handful of times. This chain links TRBV2 with TRBJ2-7; D ambiguous. Germline V gene lookup returns CDR1 SNHLY and CDR2 FYNNEI. This CDR3 contains 11 residues. Trimming took 6 bases from V and 6 from J, leaving 9 bases between them. DNA for the CDR3: TGTGCCAGCAGGGCCACCTCCGAGCAGTACTTC. It codes for CASRATSEQYF.

This clonotype came up a few times. The V call is TRBV18, the J call TRBJ2-5, with 8 bases fitting TRBD2. Germline V gene data show CDR1 as KGHSH and CDR2 as LQKENI. CDR3 size: 20 residues. J was trimmed by 1 base and V by 1 base; bases with no gene match: 17. The CDR3 bases are TGTGCCAGCTCACCACTTCCACGGCCGGTGAAGCGGGAGCCCCAAGAGACCCAGTACTTC. It specifies CASSPLPRPVKREPQETQYF.

The chain has TRBV27 and TRBJ1-6; 8 nucleotides line up with TRBD1. This CDR3 comprises 16 residues. The V gene's germline CDR1 is MNHEY and CDR2 SMNVEV (reference sequence). V dropped 5 bases and J dropped 5; count of bases not matched to a gene: 8. In DNA, the CDR3 is TGTGCCAGCAGTCCCACGGGACAGGCAGATAATTCACCCCTCCACTTT. This translates into CASSPTGQADNSPLHF.

This clonotype occurred a few times. This chain links TRBV20-1 with TRBJ1-1; 9 bases line up with TRBD1. The CDR3 has 12 amino acids. Trimming removed 6 bases from V and 11 bases from J; junction bases left unmatched: 10. Per the germline V gene, CDR1 is DFQATT and CDR2 is SNEGSKA (reference sequence). The CDR3 nucleotides are TGCAGTGCAATGGACAGGGGAGGAAGTGCTTTCTTT. Amino acids: CSAMDRGGSAFF.

The sample holds many counts of this clonotype. V usage is TRBV24-1 and J usage is TRBJ1-2; D call uncertain. Germline V gene sequence: CDR1 KGHDR, CDR2 SFDVKD. V lost 4 bases and J 4 bases, leaving 12 bases between the germline ends. CDR3 length equals 14 residues. CDR3 DNA sequence: TGTGCCACCAGTGAATCGGACGGGTTCTATGGCTACACCTTC. Encoded protein: CATSESDGFYGYTF.

The table lists this clonotype with a few counts. The gene calls are TRBV3-1 and TRBJ2-2; D is unresolved. Germline CDR1 reads LGHDT; CDR2 reads YNNKEL (reference sequence). V gave up 4 bases and J gave up 0 bases, with 9 bases separating them. This CDR3 is 15 amino acids long. The CDR3 bases are TGTGCCAGCAGCCTCCTCGGACCGAACACCGGGGAGCTGTTTTTT. Its translation: CASSLLGPNTGELFF.

This clonotype was counted a few times. This chain uses TRBV10-3 with TRBJ2-5, with D maybe TRBD1 (5 bases). V was clipped by 3 bases and J by 2 bases, with 7 bases between them. Per germline, CDR1 ENHRY and CDR2 SYGVKD. This CDR3 comprises 13 residues. In nucleotides, the CDR3 is TGTGCCATCAGTGATAGACAGCAAGAGACCCAGTACTTC. It is translated as CAISDRQQETQYF.

V is TRBV11-2 and J is TRBJ2-5, with a possible D match to TRBD1 (6 bases). Between the trimmed V and J ends, which lost 6 bases and 3 bases, there was a span of 14 bases. In germline, CDR1 is SGHAT, CDR2 FQNNGV. The CDR3 spans 14 residues. The CDR3 bases are TGTGCCAGCAGTACGTGGACAGAGGAAGAGACCCAGTACTTC. This translates into CASSTWTEEETQYF.

This clonotype was counted only a few times. The chain carries TRBV6-2 or TRBV6-3 and TRBJ1-5; 8 bases align to TRBD1. Germline V CDR1 and CDR2: MNHEY, SVGEGT. V was clipped by 6 bases and J by 5 bases; unmatched bases: 12. This CDR3 has 16 residues. CDR3 sequence (DNA): TGTGCCAGCAGCCTCTCGACAGGGGCGGTAGATCAGCCCCAGCATTTT. Its protein product is CASSLSTGAVDQPQHF.